Listed below are T cell receptor beta chains from one sample, sequenced in a study of cytomegalovirus exposure and HLA in healthy donors. TCRdb's copy holds only in-frame clones and misses some; the assay was immunoSEQ multiplex PCR. The table lists around 150,000 clones, roughly 85% of them singletons, with about 9.1% in the top ten. The specimen sequenced was PBMCs. The origin of the receptors is a man aged 18 to 30 in good health and CMV-seropositive. CDR3s include the opening cysteine and the closing phenylalanine or tryptophan. The D gene is left open where the match is weak. Part of the rows lack a size; the others show once, few, many or a class for expanded clones.

J,V,size,D,DNA,CDR3
TRBJ1-1,TRBV9,NA,TRBD1,TGTGCCAGCAGCGTAGAGGGGGACAGGGGGAACACTGAAGCTTTCTTT,CASSVEGDRGNTEAFF
TRBJ1-5,TRBV5-1,NA,TRBD1,TGCGCCAGCAGCTTGTCAGGGGGCAGTCAGCCCCAGCATTTT,CASSLSGGSQPQHF
TRBJ1-5,TRBV10-3,few,NA,TGTGCCATCAGTGAGTCGGCAGGGAGCAATCAGCCCCAGCATTTT,CAISESAGSNQPQHF
TRBJ1-1,TRBV29-1,few,TRBD1,TGCAGCGTGAGGACAGGGTTGATGGCTGAAGCTTTCTTT,CSVRTGLMAEAFF
TRBJ1-1,TRBV28,NA,NA,TGTGCCAGCAGTCCGACAGGCCCCCGAGAAGCTTTCTTT,CASSPTGPREAFF
TRBJ2-3,TRBV7-9,NA,TRBD1,TGTGCCAGCAGCTCCCGGGACAGGAGCACAGATACGCAGTATTTT,CASSSRDRSTDTQYF
TRBJ2-1,TRBV27,NA,TRBD2,TGTGCCAGCAGTTTGGTTCTAGTCGCCGCGGGACTAGCGCTGAATGAGCAGTTCTTC,CASSLVLVAAGLALNEQFF
TRBJ1-2,TRBV2,NA,NA,TGTGCCAGCAGTGACGGGGGGATGCCTAGGGGCTACACCTTC,CASSDGGMPRGYTF
TRBJ1-1,TRBV2,NA,NA,TGTGCCAGCAGTCTGGACAGATTGAACACTGAAGCTTTCTTT,CASSLDRLNTEAFF
TRBJ1-1,TRBV30,NA,NA,TGTGCCTGGAGTCTCTCGCGGGGCGCCACTGAAGCTTTCTTT,CAWSLSRGATEAFF
TRBJ2-7,TRBV11-2,NA,NA,TGTGCCAGCAGCTTAGGATATCGGGCCTACGAGCAGTACTTC,CASSLGYRAYEQYF
TRBJ1-4,TRBV7-2,NA,NA,TGTGCCAGCAGCGCCACAGGGTTGGCTAATGAAAAACTGTTTTTT,CASSATGLANEKLFF
TRBJ2-1,TRBV14,once,NA,TGTGCCAGCAGCCTTGGGGGGTTGGATGAGCAGTTCTTC,CASSLGGLDEQFF
TRBJ2-7,TRBV5-1,NA,TRBD2,TGCGCCAGCAGCTCCGGGACTAGCGGTTACGAGCAGTACTTC,CASSSGTSGYEQYF
TRBJ1-3,TRBV4-1,NA,TRBD1,TGCGCCAGCAGCCCGATACAGGGACAGGGGGCGGACACCATATATTTT,CASSPIQGQGADTIYF
TRBJ2-3,TRBV5-4,NA,TRBD1,TGTGCCAGCAGCTTGGGCGGACAGGGCACAGATACGCAGTATTTT,CASSLGGQGTDTQYF
TRBJ1-2,TRBV28,NA,TRBD1,TGTGCCAGCAGTTCTTTGGGACAGGGAATCCTTAGCGATGGCTACACCTTC,CASSSLGQGILSDGYTF
TRBJ1-6,TRBV9,NA,NA,TGTGCCAGCAGCCCTATCGACCGGAGCTCCTATAATTCACCCCTCCACTTT,CASSPIDRSSYNSPLHF
TRBJ2-4,TRBV5-6,NA,NA,TGTGCCAGCAGCTATAGACAGGGACTAGCCAAAAACATTCAGTACTTC,CASSYRQGLAKNIQYF
TRBJ2-7,TRBV7-2,NA,NA,TGTGCCAGCAGTGCAAGGGGCGAGCAGTACTTC,CASSARGEQYF
TRBJ2-7,TRBV5-1,NA,TRBD1,TGCGCCAGCAGCTCTGGACAGGTTACGTACGAGCAGTACTTC,CASSSGQVTYEQYF
TRBJ2-6,TRBV7-9,NA,TRBD1,TGTGCCAGCAGCAACAAACAGGGGCCGAGCTCTGGGGCCAACGTCCTGACTTTC,CASSNKQGPSSGANVLTF
TRBJ1-5,TRBV6-6,NA,NA,TGTGCCACCTCGGGATTGGGCAATCAGCCCCAGCATTTT,CATSGLGNQPQHF
TRBJ2-7,TRBV29-1,NA,NA,TGCAGCGTCCGTCAGGGGGCGGGAGACGAGCAGTACTTC,CSVRQGAGDEQYF
TRBJ1-5,TRBV19,NA,NA,TGTGCCAGTGCACCTAAAGGGGCCTCAGGGAATCAGCCCCAGCATTTT,CASAPKGASGNQPQHF
TRBJ2-7,TRBV11-2,NA,TRBD1,TGTGCCAGCAGCCGGGGACAGGGGGTGACTGCTTCCTACGAGCAGTACTTC,CASSRGQGVTASYEQYF
TRBJ2-7,TRBV7-2,NA,TRBD1,TGTGCCAGCACCCCAGACAGGGGGCTGTACGAGCAGTACTTC,CASTPDRGLYEQYF
TRBJ2-4,TRBV5-4,NA,NA,TGTGCCAGCAGCTTGAGGGCCGGGGGGCGGGACATTCAGTACTTC,CASSLRAGGRDIQYF
TRBJ2-1,TRBV7-8,NA,TRBD2,TGTGCCAGCAGAATGGGGGGGTACAATGAGCAGTTCTTC,CASRMGGYNEQFF
TRBJ1-2,TRBV5-5,NA,NA,TGTGCCAGCAGCTTGCGGGCAGAGGGCCGTTCCTATGGCTACACCTTC,CASSLRAEGRSYGYTF